This T cell receptor beta chain was observed in a study of OX40 agonist ivuxolimab in advanced cancers. The protocol was immunoSEQ multiplex PCR, while the TCRdb copy is restricted to in-frame clones and leaves out a portion. The sample carries 43,000 or so clones, around 90% recorded once. This sequence was found in an adult with an advanced solid tumor such as melanoma, head and neck, liver or kidney cancer. The sequences come from CD4+ or CD8+ T cells sorted from blood, collected in a trial of the OX40 agonist ivuxolimab.

The CDR3 nucleotides are TGTGCCAGCAGCCTGGGGGGGAACAATCAGCCCCAGCATTTT. Translation gives CASSLGGNNQPQHF. V is TRBV5-4 and J is TRBJ1-5; tentatively, D is TRBD1 (5 bases). The V end lost 4 bases, the J end lost 3 bases, and 11 bases lay between the germline ends. Germline V lookup: CDR1 SGHNT, CDR2 YYREEE (reference sequence). The CDR3 has 14 amino acids.